Below are 19 T cell receptor beta chains sequenced from a single sample in a study of monozygotic twins with inflammatory bowel disease. TCRdb reprocessed the 5' RACE reads and keeps a single row for each CDR3 protein, giving no DNA. The sample holds approximately 390,000 distinct CDR3 sequences. The sequencing input was blood. The receptor set was obtained from a human donor with ulcerative colitis or Crohn's disease, or a healthy co-twin of an affected twin (not recorded which).

The V call is TRBV13, the J call TRBJ1-1; TCRdb indicates TRBD1, and absent DNA this call remains unverified. The CDR3 has 18 amino acids. Germline-derived CDR1 and CDR2 are PRHDT and FYEKMQ (reference sequence). The CDR3 protein is CASSQGGARSDLNTEAFF.

The chain has TRBV7-2 and TRBJ1-1; TCRdb's D gene call, TRBD1, goes unchecked for lack of DNA. Germline loops: CDR1 SGHTA, CDR2 FQGNSA. CDR3 length: 16 residues. The CDR3 here is CASSLGYRGSFTEAFF.

The V call is TRBV7-2, the J call TRBJ2-7; TCRdb gives TRBD1 as the D gene, but with no DNA this cannot be confirmed. This CDR3 comprises 13 residues. The germline CDR1 and CDR2 sequences are SGHTA and FQGNSA. CDR3 residues: CASSSWTGYEQYF.

V is TRBV5-4 and J is TRBJ2-5. The CDR3 covers 15 residues. Germline V gene data show CDR1 as SGHNT and CDR2 as YYREEE (reference sequence). CDR3 protein: CASSLQTNTQETQYF.

The genes are TRBV18 and TRBJ2-7; TCRdb gives TRBD1 as the D gene, but with no DNA this cannot be confirmed. The CDR3 spans 14 residues. Germline V gene lookup returns CDR1 KGHSH and CDR2 LQKENI. The chain's CDR3 is CASSLGQGSSEQYF. Full variable domain (rest looked up from reference TRBV18 and TRBJ2-7): NAGVMQNPRHLVRRRGQEARLRCSPMKGHSHVYWYRQLPEEGLKFMVYLQKENIIDESGMPKERFSAEFPKEGPSILRIQQVVRGDSAAYFCASSLGQGSSEQYFGPGTRLTVT.

The rearrangement joins TRBV20-1 to TRBJ2-6. Germline-derived CDR1 and CDR2 are DFQATT and SNEGSKA (reference sequence). This CDR3 region has 15 residues. The CDR3 loop reads CSAREGSSGANVLTF.

The chain recombines TRBV29-1 with TRBJ2-5; TCRdb selects TRBD2, and the lack of DNA leaves this call unchecked. Germline CDR1 SQVTM, CDR2 ANQGSEA. The CDR3 sequence is 12 residues long. CDR3 in amino acids: CSALAGKETQYF.

This chain connects TRBV15 to TRBJ1-6. The CDR3 has 15 amino acids. The germline V gene has CDR1 LNHNV and CDR2 YYDKDF (reference sequence). The CDR3: CATSRAAGSGSPLHF. Full variable domain (remainder filled in from reference TRBV15 and TRBJ1-6): DAMVIQNPRYQVTQFGKPVTLSCSQTLNHNVMYWYQQKSSQAPKLLFHYYDKDFNNEADTPDNFQSRRPNTSFCFLDIRSPGLGDTAMYLCATSRAAGSGSPLHFGNGTRLTVT.

The chain is built from TRBV14 and TRBJ1-2; the D call from TCRdb, TRBD1, cannot be confirmed without DNA. This CDR3 comprises 14 residues. The V gene's germline CDR1 is SGHDN and CDR2 FVKESK. The CDR3 loop is CASSQVAGNYGYTF. Full variable domain (rest looked up from reference TRBV14 and TRBJ1-2): EAGVTQFPSHSVIEKGQTVTLRCDPISGHDNLYWYRRVMGKEIKFLLHFVKESKQDESGMPNNRFLAERTGGTYSTLKVQPAELEDSGVYFCASSQVAGNYGYTFGSGTRLTVV.

The chain carries TRBV7-2 and TRBJ2-1; TCRdb proposes TRBD2, but this gene call is untestable without DNA. CDR1 and CDR2 (germline): SGHTA, FQGNSA. This CDR3 spans 13 amino acids. The CDR3: CASSNGRGNEQFF.

This sequence joins TRBV5-1 and TRBJ2-1; TCRdb's assignment of TRBD2 cannot be checked, as there is no DNA. Germline CDR1 reads SGHRS; CDR2 reads YFSETQ. This CDR3 has 15 amino acids. The CDR3 loop reads CASSQGLAGAVGQFF.

The gene calls are TRBV5-4 and TRBJ1-3. From germline, CDR1 is SGHNT and CDR2 YYREEE (reference sequence). The CDR3 has 13 amino acids. The CDR3 spells CASRDFRGNTTYF.

The V call is TRBV18, the J call TRBJ2-2; TCRdb gives TRBD1 as the D gene, but with no DNA this cannot be confirmed. Germline loops: CDR1 KGHSH, CDR2 LQKENI. The CDR3 has 13 residues. CDR3: CASGTGNTGELFF.

This chain uses TRBV7-9 with TRBJ1-3; no DNA is available, so the TRBD1 call from TCRdb remains unchecked. Germline V gene sequence: CDR1 SEHNR, CDR2 FQNEAQ (reference sequence). The CDR3 extends over 15 amino acids. This CDR3 reads CASSLTAGVGNTIYF.

The chain links TRBV6-5 to TRBJ2-3; with no DNA, the TCRdb D assignment of TRBD2 cannot be verified. The V gene's germline CDR1 is MNHEY and CDR2 SVGAGI. The CDR3 totals 18 residues. Here the CDR3 reads CASSSRSATARGTDTQYF.

The chain combines TRBV20-1 with TRBJ1-5; TCRdb designates TRBD1, a call that cannot be tested without DNA. The CDR3 runs to 13 residues. Germline lookup yields CDR1 DFQATT and CDR2 SNEGSKA (reference sequence). Here the CDR3 reads CSAAPDFSQPQHF.

The rearrangement uses TRBV28 and TRBJ2-1; TCRdb's D call, TRBD1, is unchecked because there is no DNA. The CDR3 is 14 amino acids. Germline assignment: CDR1 MDHEN and CDR2 SYDVKM. The CDR3 loop reads CASSLSRGVSEQFF.

This chain links TRBV4-3 with TRBJ2-7; checking the TCRdb D call of TRBD1 is not possible without DNA. Germline V CDR1 and CDR2: LGHNA, YSLEER. The CDR3 covers 15 residues. CDR3 amino acids: CASSQDPSTAGEQYF.

The J gene is TRBJ2-1, the V gene TRBV29-1. The CDR3 sequence is 15 residues long. Germline V gene lookup returns CDR1 SQVTM and CDR2 ANQGSEA. The CDR3 here is CSVGVRSSSYNEQFF.